Listed below are T cell receptor beta chains from one sample, sequenced in a study of shared T cell receptors in the human thymus. Method: immunoSEQ multiplex PCR; TCRdb's copy keeps in-frame clones and lacks some. Found here are hundreds of thousands of clones, approximately 87% of them singletons; the top ten hold about 0.0094%. This sample was also put to use in a study of human thymus T cells.

Material for sequencing was thymocytes. The receptors originated from a boy younger than two with a congenital heart defect. Each CDR3 is given with its conserved first and last residue. Each record gives: D gene, clone size, V gene, J gene, CDR3 length, CDR3 protein, CDR3 DNA. D genes are given only for firm matches. The size entry is marked missing in some rows and otherwise reads once, few, many or a size class.

>NA|NA|TRBV11-2|TRBJ1-5|14
CASSLETSDQPQHF
TGTGCCAGCAGCTTAGAGACCAGCGATCAGCCCCAGCATTTT
>NA|NA|TRBV12-5|TRBJ1-5|18
CASGLALPVRGSNQPQHF
TGTGCTAGTGGTTTGGCCCTACCAGTTCGGGGGAGCAATCAGCCCCAGCATTTT
>TRBD1|NA|TRBV27|TRBJ1-1|15
CASSFGQGQNTEAFF
TGTGCCAGCAGTTTCGGACAGGGTCAAAACACTGAAGCTTTCTTT
>TRBD1|NA|TRBV7-2|TRBJ1-2|13
CASSPGTVKGYTF
TGTGCCAGCAGCCCCGGGACAGTAAAGGGCTACACCTTC
>NA|NA|TRBV5-8|TRBJ1-5|16
CASSSRVGDSNQPQHF
TGTGCCAGCAGCTCTAGGGTCGGGGATAGCAATCAGCCCCAGCATTTT
>TRBD1|NA|TRBV19|TRBJ1-2|16
CASSRDRPGSRGGYTF
TGTGCCAGTAGTAGGGACAGGCCCGGTTCCCGGGGAGGCTACACCTTC
>TRBD2|NA|TRBV28|TRBJ2-3|16
CASSRTSGVITDTQYF
TGTGCCAGCAGTCGCACTAGCGGGGTGATCACAGATACGCAGTATTTT
>NA|NA|TRBV7-2|TRBJ2-1|14
CASSLRSVTDSKFF
TGTGCCAGCAGCTTACGATCCGTCACTGATAGTAAGTTCTTC
>TRBD1|NA|TRBV4-1|TRBJ1-1|13
CASSPHRGSEAFF
TGCGCCAGCAGCCCCCACAGGGGGTCTGAAGCTTTCTTT
>TRBD2|NA|TRBV15|TRBJ2-1|23
CATSSIAVPRGAGEGGSYNEQFF
TGTGCCACCAGCTCGATTGCCGTCCCGCGGGGAGCGGGAGAGGGGGGTTCCTACAATGAGCAGTTCTTC
>NA|NA|TRBV18|TRBJ2-7|16
CASSPHPRLRSYEQYF
TGTGCCAGCTCACCACATCCGAGGCTCCGGTCCTACGAGCAGTACTTC
>NA|NA|TRBV27|TRBJ2-7|13
CASCTDRSYEQYF
TGTGCCAGCTGCACTGACAGGTCCTACGAGCAGTACTTC
>NA|NA|TRBV4-1|TRBJ1-5|16
CASSQGSGEGNQPQHF
TGCGCCAGCAGCCAAGGGTCCGGGGAGGGAAATCAGCCCCAGCATTTT
>TRBD1|NA|TRBV9|TRBJ1-3|16
CASSVRGQESGNTIYF
TGTGCCAGCAGCGTAAGGGGACAGGAGTCGGGAAACACCATATATTTT
>TRBD1|once|TRBV27|TRBJ1-5|14
CASRLTGDNQPQHF
TGTGCCAGCAGACTGACAGGGGACAATCAGCCCCAGCATTTT
>TRBD2|NA|TRBV27|TRBJ2-7|16
CASSPRRTSGPYEQYF
TGTGCCAGCAGTCCCCGAAGGACTAGCGGTCCCTACGAGCAGTACTTC
>TRBD1|NA|TRBV14|TRBJ1-1|19
CASSPTLRDRGILNTEAFF
TGTGCCAGCAGCCCGACCCTTCGGGACAGGGGTATACTGAACACTGAAGCTTTCTTT
>TRBD2|NA|TRBV9|TRBJ2-3|18
CASSVPVVSGRSTDTQYF
TGTGCCAGCAGCGTCCCGGTTGTTAGCGGGAGATCCACAGATACGCAGTATTTT
>TRBD1|NA|TRBV29-1|TRBJ1-1|15
CSAEGGDRTNTEAFF
TGCAGCGCCGAGGGGGGGGACAGGACGAACACTGAAGCTTTCTTT
>NA|NA|TRBV28|TRBJ1-2|13
CASSSLPGDGYTF
TGTGCCAGCAGTTCCCTCCCAGGGGATGGCTACACCTTC
>TRBD2|NA|TRBV6-1|TRBJ2-3|17
CASSGNGTSGSIDTQYF
TGTGCCAGCAGTGGGAACGGGACTAGCGGGAGTATAGATACGCAGTATTTT
>NA|NA|TRBV4-3|TRBJ1-1|17
CASSQTFRTGPNTEAFF
TGCGCCAGCAGCCAAACCTTCCGAACAGGCCCGAACACTGAAGCTTTCTTT
>NA|NA|TRBV5-1|TRBJ2-1|15
CASSPHIEVDNEQFF
TGCGCCAGCAGCCCCCACATAGAGGTCGACAATGAGCAGTTCTTC
>TRBD2|once|TRBV19|TRBJ2-1|20
CASSIVGASGGPLNYNEQFF
TGTGCCAGTAGTATAGTGGGCGCAAGCGGGGGACCACTAAATTACAATGAGCAGTTCTTC
>NA|few|TRBV5-1|TRBJ1-3|15
CASSNQDGSGNTIYF
TGCGCCAGCAGCAACCAGGATGGCTCTGGAAACACCATATATTTT
>TRBD2|NA|TRBV5-6|TRBJ2-1|18
CASSLEDRKRGGVNEQFF
TGTGCCAGCAGCTTGGAAGACCGCAAGCGGGGGGGCGTGAATGAGCAGTTCTTC
>TRBD1|NA|TRBV6-5|TRBJ2-5|14
CASSYTGTVETQYF
TGTGCCAGCAGTTACACCGGGACAGTCGAGACCCAGTACTTC
>TRBD1|NA|TRBV27|TRBJ2-7|15
CASSLGTALRYEQYF
TGTGCCAGCAGCCTCGGGACAGCCCTGCGATACGAGCAGTACTTC
>NA|NA|TRBV27|TRBJ1-5|15
CASSSRRPSNQPQHF
TGTGCCAGCAGTTCCCGCAGGCCTAGCAATCAGCCCCAGCATTTT
>TRBD2|NA|TRBV19|TRBJ2-7|15
CASSIHPRLASEQYF
TGTGCCAGTAGTATTCATCCGAGACTAGCATCCGAGCAGTACTTC
>TRBD1|few|TRBV7-2|TRBJ2-3|17
CASSRNTGTGSPDTQYF
TGTGCCAGCAGCAGAAATACCGGGACAGGGAGCCCAGATACGCAGTATTTT